These 15 T cell receptor beta chains came from one sample sequenced in a study of blood T cell repertoires in COVID-19. TCRdb's copy holds only in-frame clones and misses some; the assay was immunoSEQ multiplex PCR. The table includes approximately 300,000 clones, 86% detected once. What was sequenced was PBMCs or T cells enriched from blood (not recorded which). The receptors derive from a woman younger than 35 who had recovered from COVID-19.

The CDR3 region has the DNA TGTGCCAGCTCACCGCCTGCGGGGGGGACCTACAATGAGCAGTTCTTC. Amino acids: CASSPPAGGTYNEQFF. The chain uses TRBV18 and TRBJ2-1; the match to TRBD2 covers 9 bases. Germline-derived CDR1 and CDR2 are KGHSH and LQKENI. The ends lost 3 bases at V and 2 bases at J; junction bases unmatched: 5. There are 16 residues in the CDR3.

The V gene is TRBV30, the J gene TRBJ1-5; D is perhaps TRBD1 (5 bases). Trimming shortened V by 1 base and J by 7 bases, and 11 bases separated the two germline ends. Looked up from germline, CDR1 is GTSNPN and CDR2 is SVGIG (reference sequence). The CDR3 consists of 13 residues. The CDR3 region is CAWSGGEGQPQHF. The DNA of the CDR3 is TGTGCCTGGAGTGGAGGGGAGGGACAGCCCCAGCATTTT.

The rearrangement uses TRBV29-1 and TRBJ2-1; TRBD2 matches at 7 bases. Germline trimming cut 3 bases from V and 1 base from J; bases unmatched to any gene: 3. The CDR3 is 14 amino acids. Germline values: CDR1 SQVTM, CDR2 ANQGSEA. The CDR3 spells CSVEGLRSYNEQFF. The CDR3 bases are TGCAGCGTTGAGGGACTAAGGTCCTACAATGAGCAGTTCTTC.

This sequence joins TRBV5-1 and TRBJ2-2; 12 bases map to TRBD1. The germline V gene encodes CDR1 SGHRS and CDR2 YFSETQ. The CDR3 runs to 17 residues. With 6 bases clipped from V and 4 bases from J, the junction kept 10 bases outside the gene matches. The CDR3, as DNA: TGCGCCAGCATACTAGGGACAGGGGGCGCGGGCACCGGGGAGCTGTTTTTT. Amino acid sequence: CASILGTGGAGTGELFF.

The chain links TRBV5-1 to TRBJ2-2; 8 bases agree with TRBD1. The CDR3 is made up of 17 amino acids. Per germline, CDR1 SGHRS and CDR2 YFSETQ. V was clipped by 2 bases and J by 0 bases; unmatched bases: 6. The CDR3 loop reads CASSLGAGGPNTGELFF. The CDR3 DNA follows: TGCGCCAGCAGCTTAGGTGCAGGGGGCCCGAACACCGGGGAGCTGTTTTTT.

This chain uses TRBV5-8 with TRBJ1-2; D ambiguous. Between the trimmed V and J ends, which lost 5 bases and 14 bases, there was a span of 22 bases. The CDR3 has 13 amino acids. Per germline, CDR1 SGHTS and CDR2 YDEGEE. CDR3 amino acids: CASRMTSGKENTF. DNA of the CDR3: TGTGCCAGCAGGATGACTAGCGGAAAGGAAAATACCTTC.

The chain combines TRBV30 with TRBJ2-1; 7 bases map to TRBD2. Germline V CDR1 and CDR2: GTSNPN, SVGIG (reference sequence). J was trimmed by 5 bases and V by 1 base; bases with no gene match: 8. The CDR3 spans 15 residues. The CDR3 here is CAWSGWGLRNNEQFF. CDR3 nucleotide sequence: TGTGCCTGGAGTGGGTGGGGACTACGGAACAATGAGCAGTTCTTC.

The CDR3 region has the DNA TGTGCCAGCAGCCAGGAAGACAGGGGAGTCAACATTCAGTACTTC. It codes for CASSQEDRGVNIQYF. V is TRBV4-2 and J is TRBJ2-4; 8 bases are shared with TRBD1. The CDR3 is 15 residues long. J was trimmed by 7 bases and V by 3 bases; bases with no gene match: 8. The germline gives CDR1 LGHNA, CDR2 YNFKEQ.

The J gene is TRBJ1-1, the V gene TRBV5-4; TRBD1 agrees at 7 bases. The V segment lost 2 bases and the J segment 4 bases; nucleotides outside the gene matches: 2. The CDR3 contains 13 residues. The V gene's germline CDR1 is SGHNT and CDR2 YYREEE (reference sequence). The CDR3 region has the DNA TGTGCCAGCAGCTTTGACAGGGTCACTGAAGCTTTCTTT. Amino acid sequence: CASSFDRVTEAFF. The full variable domain, completed using reference TRBV5-4 and TRBJ1-1, is ETGVTQSPTHLIKTRGQQVTLRCSSQSGHNTVSWYQQALGQGPQFIFQYYREEENGRGNFPPRFSGLQFPNYSSELNVNALELDDSALYLCASSFDRVTEAFFGQGTRLTVV.

The rearrangement uses TRBV27 and TRBJ2-3; a possible D gene is TRBD1 (5 bases). Germline V CDR1 and CDR2: MNHEY, SMNVEV (reference sequence). Trimming removed 6 bases at V and 2 bases at J, with 9 bases between. The CDR3 is made up of 13 amino acids. In nucleotides, the CDR3 is TGTGCCAGCAGGCGGACAACCACAGATACGCAGTATTTT. Translation gives CASRRTTTDTQYF.

This chain connects TRBV5-1 to TRBJ2-1, with 8 bases that match TRBD2. J lost 3 bases, V lost 0 bases, and 2 bases had no gene match. Germline V gene sequence: CDR1 SGHRS, CDR2 YFSETQ. The CDR3 is 15 residues long. The CDR3 reads CASSLDSGVYNEQFF. The DNA for the CDR3 is TGCGCCAGCAGCTTGGATAGCGGGGTCTACAATGAGCAGTTCTTC.

The gene calls are TRBV6-5 and TRBJ2-2; a possible D gene is TRBD2 (6 bases). Deletions cut 7 bases from V and 5 bases from J, with 14 bases between. CDR3 length equals 14 residues. Germline V CDR1 and CDR2: MNHEY, SVGAGI. CDR3 in amino acids: CASMSGDDTGELFF. The CDR3 nucleotides read TGTGCCAGCATGTCGGGAGATGATACCGGGGAGCTGTTTTTT.

V is TRBV27 and J is TRBJ1-6, with 9 bases matching TRBD1. V was clipped by 4 bases and J by 9 bases; unmatched bases: 13. The CDR3 consists of 17 residues. Per the germline V gene, CDR1 is MNHEY and CDR2 is SMNVEV (reference sequence). CDR3 coding DNA: TGTGCCAGCAGTTCGGGACAGGGTCTACCTGGAAGTTCACCCCTCCACTTT. Translation: CASSSGQGLPGSSPLHF.

The rearrangement uses TRBV28 and TRBJ2-2; a weak D match, TRBD2 (5 bases). Trimming removed 5 bases at V and 5 bases at J, with 9 bases between. This CDR3 has 13 residues. CDR1 and CDR2 from the germline V gene are MDHEN and SYDVKM. Here the CDR3 reads CASSLRRTGELFF. CDR3 nucleotides: TGTGCCAGCAGTCTCAGGAGGACCGGGGAGCTGTTTTTT.

This CDR3 reads CASSAGGPQHF. The CDR3 DNA reads TGTGCCAGCAGTGCAGGGGGGCCCCAGCATTTT. The chain is built from TRBV6-1 and TRBJ1-5; 7 nucleotides line up with TRBD1. The CDR3 sequence is 11 residues long. Looked up from germline, CDR1 is MNHNS and CDR2 is SASEGT. V lost 4 bases and J lost 9; bases outside the gene matches: 0.